This T cell receptor beta chain was identified in a study of cytomegalovirus exposure and HLA in healthy donors. Overall study context: An analysis done earlier identified about 100 million unique TCR beta sequences from 190 million or so T cells. In an early release, HLA-typed donors contributed 90 million or so unique TCR sequences.

A multiplex PCR was run with 60 Vbeta primers and 13 Jbeta primers. Using immunoSEQ multiplex PCR, the repertoire was profiled, and TCRdb retains in-frame clones only, with some absent. The repertoire has roughly 61,000 clones, 89% of them found once; the top ten carry approximately 1.6%. The CDR3 loop spans 14 amino acids. Germline lookup yields CDR1 LNHDA and CDR2 SQIVND (reference sequence). Trimming left V 3 bases short and J 6 bases short, with 9 bases between. This receptor was identified in a man younger than 40 in good health and CMV-seropositive. The rearrangement links TRBV19 to TRBJ1-6; possible D gene TRBD1, 5 bases. Input material: PBMCs. The CDR3 bases are TGTGCCAGTAGTATCGGCAGGGCTAATTCACCCCTCCACTTT. Protein sequence: CASSIGRANSPLHF. Full variable domain (missing parts from reference TRBV19 and TRBJ1-6): DGGITQSPKYLFRKEGQNVTLSCEQNLNHDAMYWYRQDPGQGLRLIYYSQIVNDFQKGDIAEGYSVSREKKESFPLTVTSAQKNPTAFYLCASSIGRANSPLHFGNGTRLTVT.